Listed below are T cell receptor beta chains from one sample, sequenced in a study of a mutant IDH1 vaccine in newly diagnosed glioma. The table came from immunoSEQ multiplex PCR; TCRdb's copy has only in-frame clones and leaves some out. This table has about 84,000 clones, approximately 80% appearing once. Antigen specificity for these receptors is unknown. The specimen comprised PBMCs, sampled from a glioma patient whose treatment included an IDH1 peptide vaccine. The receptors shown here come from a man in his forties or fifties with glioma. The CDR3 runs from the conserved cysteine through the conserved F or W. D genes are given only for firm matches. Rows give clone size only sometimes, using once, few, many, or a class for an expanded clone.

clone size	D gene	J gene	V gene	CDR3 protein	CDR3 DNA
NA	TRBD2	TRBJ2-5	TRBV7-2	CASSPVGGGGTETQYF	TGTGCCAGCAGCCCAGTCGGCGGGGGGGGCACAGAGACCCAGTACTTC
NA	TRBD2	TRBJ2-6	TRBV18	CASSPLAGGSSGANVLTF	TGTGCCAGCTCACCGCTAGCGGGAGGATCCTCTGGGGCCAACGTCCTGACTTTC
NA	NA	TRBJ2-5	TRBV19	CASSRIQETQYF	TGTGCCAGTAGTCGAATACAAGAGACCCAGTACTTC
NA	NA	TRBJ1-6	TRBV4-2	CASSQGQTESPLHF	TGTGCCAGCAGCCAAGGACAGACAGAATCACCCCTCCACTTT
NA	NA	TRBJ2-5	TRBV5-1	CASSSQETQYF	TGCGCCAGCAGCTCACAAGAGACCCAGTACTTC
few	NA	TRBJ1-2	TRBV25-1	CASSVAAGYTF	TGTGCCAGCAGTGTCGCCGCTGGCTACACCTTC
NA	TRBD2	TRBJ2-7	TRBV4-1	CASSLFSGAAYEQYF	TGCGCCAGCAGCCTTTTTAGCGGGGCGGCCTACGAGCAGTACTTC
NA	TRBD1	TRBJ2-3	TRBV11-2	CASSLKPGGFTQADTQYF	TGTGCCAGCAGCTTAAAACCAGGGGGCTTTACCCAGGCAGATACGCAGTATTTT
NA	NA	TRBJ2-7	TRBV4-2	CASSLIRGGLLGSYEQYF	TGTGCCAGCAGCCTCATCAGGGGAGGGCTTCTAGGCTCCTACGAGCAGTACTTC
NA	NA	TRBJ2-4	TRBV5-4	CASSPDLNAKNIQYF	TGTGCCAGCAGCCCAGACCTCAACGCCAAAAACATTCAGTACTTC
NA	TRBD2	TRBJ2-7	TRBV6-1	CASRPYSGSIYEQYF	TGTGCCAGCAGGCCTTATAGCGGGAGTATCTACGAGCAGTACTTC
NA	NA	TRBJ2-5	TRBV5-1	CASSLGRDLPQETQYF	TGCGCCAGCAGCTTGGGCAGGGACCTACCACAAGAGACCCAGTACTTC
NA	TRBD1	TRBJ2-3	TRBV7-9	CASSLSDRGTDTQYF	TGTGCCAGCAGTTTGAGCGACAGGGGCACAGATACGCAGTATTTT
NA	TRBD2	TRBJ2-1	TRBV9	CASSVEAGGHSYNEQFF	TGTGCCAGCAGCGTAGAAGCGGGGGGGCACTCCTACAATGAGCAGTTCTTC
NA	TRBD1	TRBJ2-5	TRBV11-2	CASSLVTGGQETQYF	TGTGCCAGCAGCTTAGTAACAGGGGGCCAAGAGACCCAGTACTTC
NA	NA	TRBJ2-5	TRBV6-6	CASSYPFEGAETQYF	TGTGCCAGCAGTTACCCCTTTGAGGGAGCAGAGACCCAGTACTTC
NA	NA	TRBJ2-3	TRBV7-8	CASSLIGGLLSTDTQYF	TGTGCCAGCAGCTTAATAGGGGGTCTCCTTAGCACAGATACGCAGTATTTT
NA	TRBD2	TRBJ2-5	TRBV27	CASSLSGLVQETQYF	TGTGCCAGCAGTTTATCCGGACTAGTACAAGAGACCCAGTACTTC
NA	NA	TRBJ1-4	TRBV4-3	CASSQDMSARAEKLFF	TGCGCCAGCAGCCAAGATATGTCGGCACGCGCAGAAAAACTGTTTTTT
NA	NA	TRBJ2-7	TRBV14	CASSARAYEQYF	TGTGCCAGCAGTGCCAGGGCCTACGAGCAGTACTTC
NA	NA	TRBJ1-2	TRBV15	CATSRVQGSGAYGYTF	TGTGCCACCAGCAGAGTACAGGGATCGGGGGCCTATGGCTACACCTTC
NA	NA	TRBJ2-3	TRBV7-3	CASSLAGGVPDTQYF	TGTGCCAGCAGCTTAGCTGGTGGGGTACCAGATACGCAGTATTTT
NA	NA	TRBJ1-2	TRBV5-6	CASSSGRYGYTF	TGTGCCAGCAGCTCGGGACGCTATGGCTACACCTTC
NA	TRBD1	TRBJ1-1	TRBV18	CASSLGQMNTEAFF	TGTGCCAGCTCCCTGGGACAGATGAACACTGAAGCTTTCTTT
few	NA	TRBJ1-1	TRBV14	CASSHLDDTEAFF	TGTGCCAGCAGCCACCTAGATGACACTGAAGCTTTCTTT
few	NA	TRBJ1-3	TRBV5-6	CASSIAGVVSGNTIYF	TGTGCCAGCAGCATAGCAGGGGTCGTCTCTGGAAACACCATATATTTT
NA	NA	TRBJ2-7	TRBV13	CASSPGTPYEQYF	TGTGCCAGCAGTCCAGGGACCCCCTACGAGCAGTACTTC
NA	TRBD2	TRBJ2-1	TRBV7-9	CASSLALTSGRGGNEQFF	TGTGCCAGCAGCTTAGCGCTTACTAGCGGGAGAGGGGGCAATGAGCAGTTCTTC
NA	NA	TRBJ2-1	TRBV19	CASSMNGFNEQFF	TGTGCCAGTAGTATGAACGGGTTCAATGAGCAGTTCTTC
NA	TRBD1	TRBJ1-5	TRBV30	CAWSARDRGDQPQHF	TGTGCCTGGAGTGCCCGGGACAGGGGCGATCAGCCCCAGCATTTT
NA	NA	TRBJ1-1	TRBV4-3	CASSQYPLGGEGMNTEAFF	TGCGCCAGCAGCCAATACCCCCTTGGGGGAGAAGGAATGAACACTGAAGCTTTCTTT
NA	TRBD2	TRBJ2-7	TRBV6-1	CASSVSGTSGSYEQYF	TGTGCCAGCAGTGTATCCGGGACTAGCGGGTCCTACGAGCAGTACTTC
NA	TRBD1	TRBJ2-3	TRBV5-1	CASRRTGGVDTQYF	TGCGCCAGCCGCCGGACAGGGGGGGTAGATACGCAGTATTTT
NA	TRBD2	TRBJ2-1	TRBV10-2	CASGGVIYNEQFF	TGCGCCAGCGGGGGGGTGATCTACAATGAGCAGTTCTTC
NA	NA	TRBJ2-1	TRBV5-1	CASSLGTNYNEQFF	TGCGCCAGCAGCTTGGGGACTAATTACAATGAGCAGTTCTTC
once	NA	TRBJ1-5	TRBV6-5	CASSYYPIPSNQPQHF	TGTGCCAGCAGTTACTACCCAATTCCTAGCAATCAGCCCCAGCATTTT
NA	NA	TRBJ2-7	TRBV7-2	CASSLRTVRYYEQYF	TGTGCCAGCAGCTTACGGACGGTAAGGTATTACGAGCAGTACTTC
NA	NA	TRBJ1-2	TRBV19	CASSIGPSGGYGYTF	TGTGCCAGTAGTATAGGTCCCTCCGGCGGCTATGGCTACACCTTC
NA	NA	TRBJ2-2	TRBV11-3	CASSPPLTRGTGELFF	TGTGCCAGCAGCCCTCCCTTGACAAGAGGCACCGGGGAGCTGTTTTTT
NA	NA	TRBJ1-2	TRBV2	CASSLVSSSGPLGYTF	TGTGCCAGCAGTCTGGTCTCGTCCTCAGGCCCTCTTGGCTACACCTTC
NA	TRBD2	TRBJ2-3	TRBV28	CASSLDSGISTDTQYF	TGTGCCAGCAGTTTAGATAGCGGGATTAGCACAGATACGCAGTATTTT
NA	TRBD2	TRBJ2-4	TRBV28	CASSPSGKGNIQYF	TGTGCCAGCAGTCCTAGCGGGAAGGGGAACATTCAGTACTTC